Included here is one T cell receptor beta chain sequence, with context. Trimming pared 0 bases from V and 6 bases from J, leaving 6 bases between. The germline V gene encodes CDR1 SGHDN and CDR2 FVKESK. The CDR3 consists of 14 residues. This sample is drawn from a study of blood T cell repertoires in COVID-19. Profiled with immunoSEQ multiplex PCR; TCRdb holds only in-frame clones, not every one. This table holds about 130,000 clones, approximately 80% found once. This sequence originates from an elderly man with acute or convalescent COVID-19. The sample consisted of peripheral blood. V usage is TRBV14 and J usage is TRBJ2-6; no firm D call. This CDR3 reads CASSQDRQANVLTF. In DNA form, the CDR3 reads TGTGCCAGCAGCCAAGATCGACAGGCCAACGTCCTGACTTTC. The full variable domain, in which reference TRBV14 and TRBJ2-6 provide the parts outside the CDR3, is EAGVTQFPSHSVIEKGQTVTLRCDPISGHDNLYWYRRVMGKEIKFLLHFVKESKQDESGMPNNRFLAERTGGTYSTLKVQPAELEDSGVYFCASSQDRQANVLTFGAGSRLTVL.